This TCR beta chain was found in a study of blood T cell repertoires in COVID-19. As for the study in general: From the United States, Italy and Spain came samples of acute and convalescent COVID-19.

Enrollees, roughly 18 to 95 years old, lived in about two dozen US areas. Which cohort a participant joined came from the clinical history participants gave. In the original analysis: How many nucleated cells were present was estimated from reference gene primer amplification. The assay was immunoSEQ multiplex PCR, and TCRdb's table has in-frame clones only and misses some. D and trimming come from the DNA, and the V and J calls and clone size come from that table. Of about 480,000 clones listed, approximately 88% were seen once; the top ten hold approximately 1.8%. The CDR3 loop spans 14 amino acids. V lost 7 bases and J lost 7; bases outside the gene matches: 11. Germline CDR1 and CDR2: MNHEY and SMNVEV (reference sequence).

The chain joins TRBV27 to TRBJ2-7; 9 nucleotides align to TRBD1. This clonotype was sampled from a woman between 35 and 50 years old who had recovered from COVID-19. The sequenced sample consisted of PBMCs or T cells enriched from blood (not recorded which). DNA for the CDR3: TGTGCCAGCACCTACAGGGGGCCCGACGGGGAGCAGTACTTC. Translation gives CASTYRGPDGEQYF.